This TCR beta chain was captured in a study of T cells expressing NK-cell markers. Overall study: CD3+CD56+NKG2C+, CD3+CD56+NKG2C- and CD3+CD56-NKG2C+ T cells, once sorted, supplied the TCR beta repertoires.

The germline CDR1 and CDR2 sequences are KGHSH and LQKENI. The CDR3 is 17 residues long. One entry per CDR3 protein, without DNA, is what TCRdb gives after re-calling the 5' RACE reads. This listing includes about 550,000 distinct CDR3 sequences. This chain uses TRBV18 with TRBJ2-3; TCRdb calls TRBD2, which cannot be checked without DNA. Sequenced: blood T cells: a sorted CD56 or NKG2C T cell subset, CD4+ or CD8+ T cells, or bulk PBMC T cells (not recorded which). The clonotype comes from a man in his late teens or twenties in good health. CDR3: CASSGVSGRISTDTQYF.